The next 18 T cell receptor beta chains were all read from a single sample in a study of spatial heterogeneity in lung cancer. General study points: Within tumors, counts of expanded alpha and beta TCRs tracked tumor mutation counts.

Time point specified: sample taken at primary tumor resection. What these receptors recognize is not known. TCRdb processed the 5' RACE reads anew with MiXCR; each CDR3 protein has one entry. This sample has some 8,700 distinct CDR3 sequences, with around 13% found just once. The specimen was lung tumor tissue, collected at surgery. The source is a male donor with early-stage non-small cell lung cancer.

This clonotype has ten or more counts. In a library made to pick up alpha chains, this beta chain is a stray read with a size that means little. The chain carries TRBV6-2 or TRBV6-3 and TRBJ1-1; D uncertain. The CDR3 totals 13 residues. The V end was cut by 7 bases, the J end by 0 bases, with 9 bases between. Per the germline V gene, CDR1 is MNHEY and CDR2 is SVGEGT. CDR3 sequence: CASTQAVNTEAFF. The CDR3 DNA follows: TGTGCCAGCACCCAGGCGGTGAACACTGAAGCTTTCTTT.

The table lists this clonotype with a few counts. With the library built for alpha chains, this beta chain is off target and its frequency is not meaningful. V gene TRBV12-3 or TRBV12-4 combines with J gene TRBJ1-5; perhaps TRBD1 as D (6 bases). The CDR3 covers 14 residues. Trimming shortened V by 7 bases and J by 4 bases, and 14 bases separated the two germline ends. As DNA, the CDR3 is TGTGCCAGCACTTCCCGAGGGGGGAATCAGCCCCAGCATTTT. As protein: CASTSRGGNQPQHF.

This clonotype has at least ten counts. This beta chain slipped into a library made for alpha chains as a stray read, so its size is not meaningful. The chain carries TRBV29-1 and TRBJ2-1; TRBD1 matches 12 bases. J gave up 6 bases and V 5 bases, and 5 bases lay outside the gene matches. The CDR3 is made up of 14 amino acids. In germline, CDR1 is SQVTM, CDR2 ANQGSEA. The CDR3 loop reads CSVTGQGASNEQFF. For the CDR3, the DNA is TGCAGCGTTACGGGACAGGGGGCTTCCAATGAGCAGTTCTTC.

In its sample, this clonotype ranks as medium-sized. The size of this beta chain means little, since it is a stray read in a library made for alpha chains. This chain links TRBV18 with TRBJ1-1, with 7 positions matching TRBD1. This CDR3 comprises 16 residues. Trimming at V came to 3 bases and at J to 5 bases, leaving 12 bases not matched to a gene. The germline CDR1 and CDR2 sequences are KGHSH and LQKENI. The CDR3 nucleotides are TGTGCCAGCTCACCCACCCACAGGGGAAGTGCTACTGAAGCTTTCTTT. It yields the protein CASSPTHRGSATEAFF.

Ten or more counts support this clonotype. This beta chain is off target for a library built for alpha chains, so its abundance means little. The chain has TRBV12-3 or TRBV12-4 and TRBJ1-5, with 8 bases fitting TRBD1. The CDR3 loop spans 15 amino acids. Trimming removed 0 bases from V and 7 bases from J; junction bases left unmatched: 5. The CDR3 spells CASSLAAGGRQPQHF. CDR3 nucleotides: TGTGCCAGCAGTTTAGCGGCAGGGGGCCGCCAGCCCCAGCATTTT.

About this clonotype: This beta chain is an unintended read in a library built for alpha chains; its size means little. The chain is built from TRBV29-1 and TRBJ1-1, with D hard to call. Trimming shortened V by 6 bases and J by 3 bases, and 8 bases separated the two germline ends. CDR3 length: 11 residues. Germline loops: CDR1 SQVTM, CDR2 ANQGSEA. For the CDR3, the DNA is TGCAGCGTCAGCAGGTACACTGAAGCTTTCTTT. Translating gives CSVSRYTEAFF.

This clonotype has at least ten counts. As an off-target read in a library built for alpha chains, this beta chain has a frequency of little significance. This chain uses TRBV20-1 with TRBJ2-1; maybe TRBD2 (6 bases). CDR1 and CDR2 (germline): DFQATT, SNEGSKA (reference sequence). The CDR3 totals 15 residues. The V and J ends lost 3 bases and 5 bases respectively, with 17 bases between them. The CDR3 region has the DNA TGCAGTGCTAGGGGACTTTTCGACCCCCACAATGAGCAGTTCTTC. It translates to CSARGLFDPHNEQFF.

This clonotype was found many times. Within a library made for alpha chains, this beta chain is off target, and its count is uninformative. This chain's CDR3 is CASSYTPSVQETQYF. The CDR3 DNA reads as TGTGCCAGCAGTTATACCCCATCGGTCCAAGAGACCCAGTACTTC. The chain couples TRBV6-5 to TRBJ2-5; D uncertain. The ends were cut back, 3 bases at V and 1 base at J, with 12 bases in the middle. Germline CDR1 is MNHEY and CDR2 is SVGAGI. The CDR3 has 15 residues.

This clonotype came up many times. This beta chain turned up in a library designed for alpha chains; as an off-target read, its abundance says little. This CDR3 is CSAPGLAGGLGTQYF. The CDR3 bases are TGCAGTGCACCCGGACTAGCGGGAGGTCTAGGTACGCAGTATTTT. The gene calls are TRBV20-1 and TRBJ2-3, with 14 bases that match TRBD2. Germline CDR1 and CDR2: DFQATT and SNEGSKA (reference sequence). Trimming removed 6 bases from V and 8 bases from J; junction bases left unmatched: 10. CDR3 size: 15 residues.

Many counts were recorded for this clonotype. As an off-target read in a library built for alpha chains, this beta chain has a frequency of little significance. This rearrangement joins TRBV10-3 to TRBJ2-3; 9 bases agree with TRBD2. J lost 3 bases, V lost 0 bases, and 4 bases had no gene match. The CDR3 spans 16 residues. Germline lookup yields CDR1 ENHRY and CDR2 SYGVKD. CDR3 sequence (DNA): TGTGCCATCAGTGAGTCGCTAGCGGGGAGGACAGATACGCAGTATTTT. It codes for CAISESLAGRTDTQYF.

Ten or more counts support this clonotype. The junction does not match germline at one end; this may be a read error. Found in a library prepared for alpha chains, this beta chain is an off-target read, and its abundance has little meaning. Here the CDR3 DNA reads TGTGCTAGCAGCAAAACTACCAGCTCCTACAATGAGCAGTTCTTC. Its protein is CASSKTTSSYNEQFF. The chain links TRBV7-7 to TRBJ2-1, with D hard to call. Per the germline V gene, CDR1 is SSHAT and CDR2 is FNYEAQ (reference sequence). The CDR3 has 15 amino acids.

This clonotype has just one count. A read error is possible here, since a much larger clone lies one base away. In a library made to pick up alpha chains, this beta chain is a stray read with a size that means little. The gene calls are TRBV6-2 or TRBV6-3 and TRBJ2-1, with D possibly TRBD2 on 5 matching bases. The CDR3 is 17 residues long. CDR1 is MNHEY, CDR2 SVGEGT, per germline. The CDR3 nucleotides read TGTGCCAGCAGTTACCAACCCGGACTGGCTAGCTACATTGAGCAGCTCTTC. Protein product: CASSYQPGLASYIEQLF.

Relative to its sample, this clonotype is medium-sized. This beta chain slipped into a library made for alpha chains as a stray read, so its size is not meaningful. The chain joins TRBV18 to TRBJ2-7; 9 bases line up with TRBD1. CDR1 and CDR2 (germline): KGHSH, LQKENI. With 3 bases clipped from V and 1 base from J, the junction kept 4 bases outside the gene matches. The CDR3 extends over 15 amino acids. CDR3 nucleotides: TGTGCCAGCTCACCCGGGACAGGGATATCCTACGAGCAGTACTTC. It codes for CASSPGTGISYEQYF. The full variable domain, completed using reference TRBV18 and TRBJ2-7, is NAGVMQNPRHLVRRRGQEARLRCSPMKGHSHVYWYRQLPEEGLKFMVYLQKENIIDESGMPKERFSAEFPKEGPSILRIQQVVRGDSAAYFCASSPGTGISYEQYFGPGTRLTVT.

This clonotype was picked up one time. A library made for alpha chains picked up this beta chain off target, so its size means little. This chain uses TRBV5-1 with TRBJ2-1, with 7 bases matching TRBD2. Germline loops: CDR1 SGHRS, CDR2 YFSETQ. Unmatched junction bases numbered 22, after V lost 0 bases and J lost 7 bases. CDR3 length equals 20 residues. Here the CDR3 DNA reads TGCGCCAGCAGCTTGGAGGCTAGCGGTCCAGCTCCACCTGTGTCGAATGAGCAGTTCTTC. Its protein is CASSLEASGPAPPVSNEQFF.

This clonotype is medium-sized (0.01 to 0.1%) in the sample. This beta chain is a stray read from a library made for alpha chains; its abundance is not meaningful. This chain joins TRBV2 and TRBJ2-3; weak D call: TRBD2 (6 bases). Looked up from germline, CDR1 is SNHLY and CDR2 is FYNNEI. The CDR3 length is 13 residues. Trimming stripped 4 bases from V and 2 bases from J, with 7 bases between. The CDR3 loop reads CASSGDFTDTQYF. The DNA of the CDR3 is TGTGCCAGCAGTGGGGACTTCACAGATACGCAGTATTTT.

This clonotype was seen at least ten times. In a library made to pick up alpha chains, this beta chain is a stray read with a size that means little. The chain has TRBV6-1 and TRBJ2-7; no clear D. Per the germline V gene, CDR1 is MNHNS and CDR2 is SASEGT. With 2 bases removed from V and 3 bases from J, the gap between germline ends came to 11 bases. This CDR3 region has 14 residues. CDR3 coding DNA: TGTGCCAGCAGTGAAAGGTCCGGAATCTACGAGCAGTACTTC. Translated: CASSERSGIYEQYF.

This clonotype was seen at least ten times. In a library made to pick up alpha chains, this beta chain is a stray read with a size that means little. The chain joins TRBV4-2 to TRBJ2-3, with D possibly being TRBD1 or TRBD2 (6 bases each). Germline V gene lookup returns CDR1 LGHNA and CDR2 YNFKEQ. CDR3 size: 18 residues. The V and J ends lost 4 bases and 0 bases respectively, with 20 bases between them. The CDR3 DNA reads TGTGCCAGCAGCCCATCCGTGGGGGGCGGAGAAAGCACAGATACGCAGTATTTT. This sequence encodes CASSPSVGGGESTDTQYF.

This clonotype is labeled as medium-sized. Because this beta chain is a stray read in a library intended to capture alpha chains, its abundance should not be given much weight. This chain uses TRBV20-1 with TRBJ1-5; possible D gene TRBD1, 5 bases. This CDR3 is built from 15 residues. V was clipped by 0 bases and J by 1 base, with 10 bases between them. CDR1 and CDR2 (germline): DFQATT, SNEGSKA (reference sequence). The CDR3 protein is CSAREPQGSNQPQHF. CDR3 bases: TGCAGTGCTAGAGAGCCTCAGGGCAGCAATCAGCCCCAGCATTTT.